This T cell receptor beta chain appears in the sequencing data of a study of blood T cell repertoires in COVID-19. Study details: There were acute and convalescent COVID-19 samples, and they came from the United States, Italy and Spain. PBMCs, B-cell-depleted T cells, or T cells provided the cDNA or gDNA that made up the material.

Original methodology: Nucleated cell counts were estimated from reference gene primer amplification. Clones were read by immunoSEQ multiplex PCR, and TCRdb kept only the in-frame ones, dropping some. V and J calls and clone size are as listed in that table; D and trimming were resolved from the DNA. This sample has more than 150,000 clones, with 70% to 80% found just once. Germline CDR1 PRHDT, CDR2 FYEKMQ (reference sequence). V was trimmed by 5 bases and J by 1 base, leaving 14 bases between them. The CDR3 covers 15 residues. This TCR was sampled from a middle-aged man who had recovered from COVID-19. The sequencing sample was made of peripheral blood. J is TRBJ1-1 and V is TRBV13, with D tentatively TRBD1 (6 bases). The CDR3 spells CASSPTGHPNTEAFF. The CDR3 region has the DNA TGTGCCAGCAGCCCTACGGGACACCCGAACACTGAAGCTTTCTTT.